The 28 T cell receptor beta chains below all came from one sample that was sequenced in a study of T cell repertoires in cytomegalovirus infection. TCRdb itself ran the reads through MiXCR, one entry per CDR3 protein. The sample consists of fewer than 250,000 distinct CDR3 sequences, approximately 13% of them appearing once. The sample consisted of PBMCs. The receptors originated from a human donor in good health (CMV status not recorded). Some clones in this sample may be carry-over from other donors' samples.

The sample holds a few counts of this clonotype. The chain has TRBV29-1 and TRBJ2-3, with TRBD2 matching over 16 bases. The CDR3 runs 15 residues. The V and J ends lost 6 bases and 6 bases, in that order; junction bases with no gene match: 6. Germline lookup yields CDR1 SQVTM and CDR2 ANQGSEA. Here the CDR3 reads CSVLGTSGGGDTQYF. CDR3 sequence (DNA): TGCAGCGTCCTCGGGACTAGCGGGGGGGGTGATACGCAGTATTTT.

This clonotype was detected ten times or more. The chain recombines TRBV7-2 with TRBJ2-7; D gene unclear. The V and J ends lost 5 bases and 4 bases respectively, with 12 bases between them. The CDR3 extends over 13 amino acids. In germline, CDR1 is SGHTA, CDR2 FQGNSA. The CDR3 sequence is CASSRPGSYEQYF. The CDR3 nucleotides are TGTGCCAGCAGCCGGCCGGGTTCTTACGAGCAGTACTTC.

This clonotype turned up a few times. The chain links TRBV27 to TRBJ2-1, with 9 bases that match TRBD2. CDR3 length: 19 residues. Germline loops: CDR1 MNHEY, CDR2 SMNVEV (reference sequence). V was clipped by 8 bases and J by 2 bases; unmatched bases: 19. CDR3 DNA sequence: TGTGCCAGCCGGGTCGGGGGGGGGACGACTAGCGGAGCCTACAATGAGCAGTTCTTC. Amino acid sequence: CASRVGGGTTSGAYNEQFF.

This rearrangement joins TRBV7-2 to TRBJ2-1; TRBD2 agrees at 8 bases. Trimming cost V 1 base and J 5 bases; bases outside gene matches: 1. Germline V gives CDR1 SGHTA, CDR2 FQGNSA. This CDR3 is 14 amino acids long. This CDR3 is CASSLERGNNEQFF. CDR3 sequence (DNA): TGTGCCAGCAGCTTAGAGCGGGGGAACAATGAGCAGTTCTTC.

There are a few counts of this clonotype. This chain connects TRBV19 to TRBJ1-4; D unresolved. This CDR3 has 14 residues. Germline CDR1 and CDR2: LNHDA and SQIVND (reference sequence). The V gene lost 2 bases and the J gene lost 4 bases, with 8 bases spanning the gap. The CDR3 DNA is TGTGCCAGTAGTATAACCGGCTTTAATGAAAAACTGTTTTTT. It specifies CASSITGFNEKLFF.

As regards this clonotype: At one end the junction does not follow the germline gene, possibly because of a read error. The chain combines TRBV11-2 with TRBJ1-4; D remains unclear. This CDR3 comprises 12 residues. Germline loops: CDR1 SGHAT, CDR2 FQNNGV. The DNA for the CDR3 is TGTGCCAGCAGCTTAGATCGGAGGGTATCGTTCTTT. It encodes CASSLDRRVSFF.

This clonotype was seen at least ten times. The J gene is TRBJ1-5, the V gene TRBV19; a possible D gene is TRBD1 (6 bases). The CDR3 spans 13 residues. Germline CDR1 and CDR2: LNHDA and SQIVND (reference sequence). V dropped 4 bases and J dropped 7 bases, with 11 bases sitting between them. This CDR3 reads CASSTGESQPQHF. CDR3 DNA sequence: TGTGCCAGTAGTACAGGGGAGAGCCAGCCCCAGCATTTT.

This clonotype was detected many times. The V call is TRBV7-2, the J call TRBJ2-3, with D unresolved. Germline V gene data show CDR1 as SGHTA and CDR2 as FQGNSA. V dropped 4 bases and J dropped 2 bases, with 7 bases sitting between them. The CDR3 has 13 amino acids. The CDR3: CASSSGPTDTQYF. CDR3 DNA: TGTGCCAGCAGCTCAGGCCCCACAGATACGCAGTATTTT.

This clonotype was seen ten or more times. This chain joins TRBV28 and TRBJ1-3; the D gene is possibly TRBD1 (5 bases). The CDR3 consists of 15 residues. Germline CDR1 MDHEN, CDR2 SYDVKM. With 8 bases removed from V and 9 bases from J, the gap between germline ends came to 23 bases. The CDR3 region is CASSSVGQGLLTIYF. The CDR3 DNA reads as TGTGCCAGCTCCTCAGTGGGGCAGGGACTGCTCACCATATATTTT.

This clonotype was detected ten times or more. The V call is TRBV29-1, the J call TRBJ2-7, with 9 bases aligning to TRBD1. The ends lost 6 bases at V and 7 bases at J; junction bases unmatched: 10. Looked up from germline, CDR1 is SQVTM and CDR2 is ANQGSEA. The CDR3 sequence is 13 residues long. As DNA, the CDR3 is TGCAGCGTGACGATTACAGGGGGCCGTGAGCAGTACTTC. It encodes CSVTITGGREQYF.

This clonotype was recorded many times. The chain joins TRBV10-3 to TRBJ2-3; 7 nucleotides match TRBD2. The CDR3 totals 16 residues. V shed 4 bases, J shed 1 base, and the junction held 8 bases outside the gene matches. Germline V gene sequence: CDR1 ENHRY, CDR2 SYGVKD. CDR3 coding DNA: TGTGCCATCAGTGGATCTAGCGGAGGGGGCACAGATACGCAGTATTTT. Its translation: CAISGSSGGGTDTQYF.

This chain joins TRBV23-1 and TRBJ2-1; 16 positions agree with TRBD2. TRBV23-1 is an ORF; its function is uncertain. This CDR3 spans 16 amino acids. V trimming: 5 bases; J trimming: 8 bases; junction bases outside the gene matches: 6. CDR3 sequence: CASSWGLAGGQDEQFF. CDR3 DNA: TGCGCCAGCAGTTGGGGACTAGCGGGAGGGCAGGATGAGCAGTTCTTC.

This clonotype has at least ten counts. The chain couples TRBV24-1 to TRBJ2-5; D tentatively fits TRBD1 or TRBD2 (5 bases each). The CDR3 consists of 16 residues. The germline V gene has CDR1 KGHDR and CDR2 SFDVKD. The ends were cut back, 3 bases at V and 2 bases at J, with 15 bases in the middle. Written as DNA, the CDR3 is TGTGCCACCAGTGATGGGGGTCCTCAACAACAAGAGACCCAGTACTTC. Protein: CATSDGGPQQQETQYF.

This clonotype showed up many times. This chain connects TRBV7-2 to TRBJ2-1; D is tentatively TRBD1 or TRBD2 (5 bases each). V was clipped by 3 bases and J by 0 bases, with 12 bases between them. The CDR3 spans 16 residues. Per germline, CDR1 SGHTA and CDR2 FQGNSA. The DNA for the CDR3 is TGTGCCAGCAGCTTTTCCGGGGCCAGCTCCTACAATGAGCAGTTCTTC. The encoded protein is CASSFSGASSYNEQFF.

This clonotype was observed a handful of times. The chain carries TRBV28 and TRBJ2-5, with D maybe TRBD2 (6 bases). This CDR3 is built from 16 residues. V was clipped by 4 bases and J by 5 bases, with 20 bases between them. Per germline, CDR1 MDHEN and CDR2 SYDVKM. The CDR3 is CASSSQTGEVGETQYF. Here the CDR3 DNA reads TGTGCCAGCAGTTCCCAGACCGGGGAGGTCGGGGAGACCCAGTACTTC.

This clonotype was observed many times. J is TRBJ2-6 and V is TRBV7-9; D remains ambiguous. Germline loops: CDR1 SEHNR, CDR2 FQNEAQ (reference sequence). This CDR3 region has 16 residues. Trimming took 8 bases from V and 0 from J, leaving 14 bases between them. CDR3: CASPPGVSSGANVLTF. CDR3 nucleotide sequence: TGTGCCAGCCCGCCTGGAGTGAGCTCTGGGGCCAACGTCCTGACTTTC. Using reference TRBV7-9 and TRBJ2-6 for the parts outside the CDR3, the full variable domain is DTGVSQNPRHKITKRGQNVTFRCDPISEHNRLYWYRQTLGQGPEFLTYFQNEAQLEKSRLLSDRFSAERPKGSFSTLEIQRTEQGDSAMYLCASPPGVSSGANVLTFGAGSRLTVL.

The chain carries TRBV19 and TRBJ1-1; TRBD1 matches at 9 bases. The CDR3 is made up of 15 amino acids. Germline assignment: CDR1 LNHDA and CDR2 SQIVND (reference sequence). The J segment lost 0 bases and the V segment lost 8 bases, leaving 7 bases of the junction unmatched. The CDR3 DNA follows: TGTGCCAGTTCCCGACAGGGGGTTATGAACACTGAAGCTTTCTTT. Translating gives CASSRQGVMNTEAFF.

This clonotype came up many times. The rearrangement links TRBV12-3 or TRBV12-4 to TRBJ1-4, with D tentatively TRBD1 (5 bases). There are 15 residues in the CDR3. Trimming took 6 bases from V and 6 from J, leaving 17 bases between them. The CDR3 nucleotides are TGTGCCAGCAGAGGACGGAGACAGCTACATGAAAAACTGTTTTTT. This translates into CASRGRRQLHEKLFF.

In its sample, this clonotype was seen many times. The chain carries TRBV7-8 and TRBJ1-4; 10 bases map to TRBD1. Looked up from germline, CDR1 is SGHVS and CDR2 is FQNEAQ. The CDR3 spans 18 residues. The junction had 7 bases not matched to a gene; V was cut back by 3 bases and J by 0 bases. CDR3: CASSLGQGLAPTNEKLFF. CDR3 nucleotides: TGTGCCAGCAGCTTGGGACAGGGGCTAGCCCCAACTAATGAAAAACTGTTTTTT.

The CDR3 is CSARGAYNEQFF. The DNA for the CDR3 is TGCAGTGCTAGGGGAGCTTACAATGAGCAGTTCTTC. V usage is TRBV20-1 and J usage is TRBJ2-1; a possible D gene is TRBD2 (5 bases). V lost 3 bases and J lost 4, with 7 bases in between. Germline V CDR1 and CDR2: DFQATT, SNEGSKA (reference sequence). This CDR3 comprises 12 residues.

This clonotype was seen many times. The chain links TRBV19 to TRBJ2-3; D might be TRBD1 (6 bases). Germline V lookup: CDR1 LNHDA, CDR2 SQIVND (reference sequence). Trimming removed 5 bases at V and 4 bases at J, with 10 bases between. This CDR3 has 13 amino acids. For the CDR3, the DNA is TGTGCCAGTAGTGGACAGAGATCAGATACGCAGTATTTT. Translation gives CASSGQRSDTQYF.

This clonotype was observed a handful of times. V gene TRBV25-1 combines with J gene TRBJ1-6; D ambiguous. The V gene's germline CDR1 is MGHDK and CDR2 SYGVNS. The CDR3 length is 13 residues. Trimming took 8 bases from V and 7 from J, leaving 12 bases between them. CDR3 sequence: CASRGLVNSPLHF. In DNA form, the CDR3 reads TGTGCCAGCCGAGGCCTCGTAAATTCACCCCTCCACTTT. The full variable domain, its missing parts supplied by reference TRBV25-1 and TRBJ1-6, is EADIYQTPRYLVIGTGKKITLECSQTMGHDKMYWYQQDPGMELHLIHYSYGVNSTEKGDLSSESTVSRIRTEHFPLTLESARPSHTSQYLCASRGLVNSPLHFGNGTRLTVT.

With respect to this clonotype: This is likely a read error, given that the CDR3 carries no conserved phenylalanine or tryptophan at its end. This sequence joins TRBV7-2 and TRBJ1-1; D uncertain. The CDR3 covers 12 residues. The germline V gene encodes CDR1 SGHTA and CDR2 FQGNSA. Trimming took 9 bases from V and 6 from J, leaving 14 bases between them. The CDR3 nucleotides read TGTGCCAGTAGCCCCGACGGGGCTGAAGCTTTCTCT. The encoded protein is CASSPDGAEAFS.

V and J are TRBV3-1 and TRBJ1-4, with TRBD1 matching 10 bases. From germline, CDR1 is LGHDT and CDR2 YNNKEL (reference sequence). V dropped 4 bases and J dropped 5; count of bases not matched to a gene: 1. The CDR3 runs to 14 residues. The CDR3 is CASSPTGGNEKLFF. CDR3 coding DNA: TGTGCCAGCAGCCCGACAGGGGGCAATGAAAAACTGTTTTTT. The entire variable domain, with the rest obtained from reference TRBV3-1 and TRBJ1-4, is as follows: DTAVSQTPKYLVTQMGNDKSIKCEQNLGHDTMYWYKQDSKKFLKIMFSYNNKELIINETVPNRFSPKSPDKAHLNLHINSLELGDSAVYFCASSPTGGNEKLFFGSGTQLSVL.

This sequence joins TRBV27 and TRBJ2-7, with TRBD2 matching over 7 bases. V lost 2 bases to trimming and J lost 2 bases; unmatched junction nucleotides: 6. The CDR3 sequence is 15 residues long. Germline V gene sequence: CDR1 MNHEY, CDR2 SMNVEV (reference sequence). CDR3 bases: TGTGCCAGCAGTTTAATGGCGGGAGCCACCTACGAGCAGTACTTC. Encoded protein: CASSLMAGATYEQYF.

This clonotype was picked up many times. The chain uses TRBV7-2 and TRBJ2-7; 7 bases agree with TRBD1. The germline CDR1 and CDR2 sequences are SGHTA and FQGNSA. The CDR3 extends over 16 amino acids. V lost 4 bases to trimming and J lost 3 bases; unmatched junction nucleotides: 12. The DNA of the CDR3 is TGTGCCAGCAGCTCCCCCCTCGGGACAGTTCTCTACGAGCAGTACTTC. Protein sequence: CASSSPLGTVLYEQYF.

The table lists this clonotype with a few counts. The V call is TRBV5-1, the J call TRBJ2-5, with 10 bases lining up with TRBD2. This CDR3 spans 15 amino acids. V trimming: 4 bases; J trimming: 5 bases; junction bases outside the gene matches: 8. CDR1 and CDR2 (germline): SGHRS, YFSETQ. The CDR3 sequence is CASSLDLAGDETQYF. The CDR3 region has the DNA TGCGCCAGCAGCCTGGATCTAGCGGGGGATGAGACCCAGTACTTC.

J is TRBJ2-5 and V is TRBV6-8; D unclear. Looked up from germline, CDR1 is MNHGY and CDR2 is SAAAGT. V lost 6 bases and J 4 bases, leaving 12 bases between the germline ends. This CDR3 is 13 amino acids long. CDR3 DNA sequence: TGTGCCAGCAGCCAATTTACGGGAGAGACCCAGTACTTC. Translated, it gives CASSQFTGETQYF.